The 26 T cell receptor beta chains below all came from one sample that was sequenced in a study of shared T cell receptors in the human thymus. The data were produced by immunoSEQ multiplex PCR, yet TCRdb's version contains in-frame clones alone and is incomplete. Of about 500,000 clones listed, more than 75% are singletons. The sample was also linked to a second study, of human thymus T cells.

Source material: thymocytes. The receptors were sampled from a boy under two years old with a congenital heart defect.

A few counts support this clone. The chain is built from TRBV9 and TRBJ1-3; maybe TRBD1 (6 bases). V dropped 4 bases and J dropped 1 base, with 12 bases sitting between them. The CDR3 has 15 residues. In germline, CDR1 is SGDLS, CDR2 YYNGEE. This chain's CDR3 is CASSPSTGSGNTIYF. CDR3 coding DNA: TGTGCCAGCAGCCCGTCGACAGGTTCTGGAAACACCATATATTTT.

The CDR3 DNA reads as TGTGCCAGCACCCCCCAACTAGAAGCTTATACGCAGTATTTT. Translated: CASTPQLEAYTQYF. The chain carries TRBV5-5 and TRBJ2-3; the D gene is possibly TRBD2 (5 bases). The V end lost 6 bases, the J end lost 7 bases, and 18 bases lay between the germline ends. Germline values: CDR1 SGHKS, CDR2 YYEKEE (reference sequence). The CDR3 runs 14 residues.

This clone was counted a few times. The chain uses TRBV6-5 and TRBJ2-7; 11 nucleotides match TRBD2. Unmatched junction bases numbered 6, after V lost 4 bases and J lost 4 bases. Germline V gene data show CDR1 as MNHEY and CDR2 as SVGAGI. The CDR3 spans 15 residues. The DNA of the CDR3 is TGTGCCAGCAGTTCGTTGACTAGCGGGATATACGAGCAGTACTTC. This sequence encodes CASSSLTSGIYEQYF.

Notes on this clone: The germline gene is not matched at one end of the junction; a read error may be the cause. The chain has TRBV6-6 and TRBJ1-1, with 9 bases aligning to TRBD1. The CDR3 totals 16 residues. Germline CDR1 is MNHNY and CDR2 is SVGAGI (reference sequence). The CDR3 DNA follows: TGTGCCAGCAGTTACTCGACCGGGACAGGGAACGCTGAAGCTTTCTTT. Amino acids: CASSYSTGTGNAEAFF.

This chain links TRBV29-1 with TRBJ1-5; maybe TRBD1 (6 bases). CDR1 and CDR2 (germline): SQVTM, ANQGSEA. The CDR3 has 15 residues. Deletions cut 5 bases from V and 4 bases from J, with 18 bases between. The CDR3 sequence is CSVQNGGGKNQPQHF. The CDR3 DNA is TGCAGCGTTCAAAATGGGGGCGGAAAAAATCAGCCCCAGCATTTT. The variable domain in full, completed from reference TRBV29-1 and TRBJ1-5, reads SAVISQKPSRDICQRGTSLTIQCQVDSQVTMMFWYRQQPGQSLTLIATANQGSEATYESGFVIDKFPISRPNLTFSTLTVSNMSPEDSSIYLCSVQNGGGKNQPQHFGDGTRLSIL.

The chain employs TRBV29-1 and TRBJ2-1; 7 positions agree with TRBD1. J gave up 9 bases and V 6 bases, and 32 bases lay outside the gene matches. The germline CDR1 and CDR2 sequences are SQVTM and ANQGSEA. The CDR3 sequence is 20 residues long. The chain's CDR3 is CSVPLHRGGNSDSTVGEQFF. The CDR3 nucleotides read TGCAGCGTCCCCCTACACAGGGGCGGTAATAGCGACTCGACTGTTGGTGAGCAGTTCTTC.

J is TRBJ2-3 and V is TRBV5-4, with 12 bases aligning to TRBD2. The CDR3 consists of 16 residues. The germline V gene has CDR1 SGHNT and CDR2 YYREEE (reference sequence). V trimming: 4 bases; J trimming: 2 bases; junction bases outside the gene matches: 5. The CDR3 sequence: CASSRLAGANTDTQYF. The CDR3 bases are TGTGCCAGCAGCCGACTAGCGGGAGCCAACACAGATACGCAGTATTTT.

The J gene is TRBJ1-4, the V gene TRBV29-1; weak D call: TRBD1 (5 bases). This CDR3 has 14 amino acids. Trimming stripped 4 bases from V and 5 bases from J, with 14 bases between. CDR1 SQVTM and CDR2 ANQGSEA come from the germline V gene. CDR3 loop: CSVGSGSINEKLFF. The CDR3 DNA follows: TGCAGCGTTGGATCAGGGTCGATAAATGAAAAACTGTTTTTT.

The V gene is TRBV27, the J gene TRBJ2-7; 10 bases match TRBD2. The CDR3 contains 15 residues. V dropped 6 bases and J dropped 7; count of bases not matched to a gene: 12. In germline, CDR1 is MNHEY, CDR2 SMNVEV (reference sequence). CDR3 in amino acids: CASSSEGLAGVEQYF. The CDR3 region has the DNA TGTGCCAGCAGCTCCGAGGGGCTAGCGGGAGTGGAGCAGTACTTC.

This rearrangement joins TRBV7-8 to TRBJ2-2; 9 bases are a match to TRBD2. The germline CDR1 and CDR2 sequences are SGHVS and FQNEAQ. After removal of 5 bases from V and 5 bases from J, the junction contained 15 bases not matched to a gene. The CDR3 consists of 18 residues. The CDR3 reads CASSRLLWASGTTGELFF. For the CDR3, the DNA is TGTGCCAGCAGCCGACTACTGTGGGCTAGCGGGACTACCGGGGAGCTGTTTTTT.

The gene calls are TRBV10-1 and TRBJ1-2, with 11 bases that match TRBD1. This CDR3 region has 12 residues. Germline CDR1 is WNHNN and CDR2 is SYGVQD (reference sequence). Trimming cost V 6 bases and J 13 bases; bases outside gene matches: 7. The chain's CDR3 is CASSSGQGVLTF. CDR3 bases: TGCGCCAGCAGCTCGGGACAGGGGGTACTCACCTTC.

The rearrangement joins TRBV2 to TRBJ2-5; 8 nucleotides align to TRBD1. The CDR3 is 14 residues long. V was clipped by 5 bases and J by 3 bases; unmatched bases: 5. The germline V gene has CDR1 SNHLY and CDR2 FYNNEI. CDR3: CASSPWTGKETQYF. In DNA form, the CDR3 reads TGTGCCAGCAGTCCCTGGACAGGGAAAGAGACCCAGTACTTC. Full variable domain (remainder filled in from reference TRBV2 and TRBJ2-5): EPEVTQTPSHQVTQMGQEVILRCVPISNHLYFYWYRQILGQKVEFLVSFYNNEISEKSEIFDDQFSVERPDGSNFTLKIRSTKLEDSAMYFCASSPWTGKETQYFGPGTRLLVL.

CDR3 nucleotides: TGTGCCAGCCACACAGGGGGCAGTTCACCCCTCCACTTT. Its translation is CASHTGGSSPLHF. The chain couples TRBV28 to TRBJ1-6, with 9 bases lining up with TRBD1. This CDR3 region has 13 residues. Trimming removed 8 bases from V and 9 bases from J; junction bases left unmatched: 5. Germline V gives CDR1 MDHEN, CDR2 SYDVKM.

The genes are TRBV4-3 and TRBJ2-4, with a weak D call TRBD2 (6 bases). The CDR3 is made up of 18 amino acids. V was trimmed by 0 bases and J by 0 bases, leaving 15 bases between them. Germline-derived CDR1 and CDR2 are LGHNA and YSLEER. CDR3: CASSQEILSGLAKNIQYF. The DNA of the CDR3 is TGCGCCAGCAGCCAAGAAATACTTAGCGGACTAGCCAAAAACATTCAGTACTTC.

This chain connects TRBV5-4 to TRBJ2-4; TRBD2 matches 12 bases. V lost 2 bases and J lost 0; bases outside the gene matches: 9. Germline V gene lookup returns CDR1 SGHNT and CDR2 YYREEE (reference sequence). CDR3 length equals 19 residues. In DNA, the CDR3 is TGTGCCAGCAGCTTAGGACTAGCGGGACCCACCCTAGCCAAAAACATTCAGTACTTC. Translation gives CASSLGLAGPTLAKNIQYF.

This clone was observed a handful of times. This sequence joins TRBV27 and TRBJ2-7; TRBD2 might be the D (5 bases). This CDR3 spans 15 amino acids. The V gene's germline CDR1 is MNHEY and CDR2 SMNVEV (reference sequence). Between the trimmed V and J ends, which lost 5 bases and 0 bases, there was a span of 14 bases. Here the CDR3 DNA reads TGTGCCAGCAGTGTTGGGAGCGGCAGCTCCTACGAGCAGTACTTC. Its translation: CASSVGSGSSYEQYF.

The V gene is TRBV7-9, the J gene TRBJ1-5; tentative D call: TRBD1 (6 bases). CDR1 and CDR2 (germline): SEHNR, FQNEAQ (reference sequence). CDR3 length: 14 residues. The V end lost 7 bases, the J end lost 3 bases, and 13 bases lay between the germline ends. The CDR3 region has the DNA TGTGCCAGCACCGGAGGGGGGGCCAATCAGCCCCAGCATTTT. Amino acids: CASTGGGANQPQHF.

This chain uses TRBV28 with TRBJ2-7; D gene unclear. Trimming left V 0 bases short and J 6 bases short, with 3 bases between. CDR3 length equals 11 residues. Germline lookup yields CDR1 MDHEN and CDR2 SYDVKM. DNA of the CDR3: TGTGCCAGCAGTTTATGCGGCGAGCAGTACTTC. This sequence encodes CASSLCGEQYF.

The chain is built from TRBV27 and TRBJ2-7; D uncertain. The CDR3 totals 14 residues. V dropped 3 bases and J dropped 5 bases, with 14 bases sitting between them. The germline gives CDR1 MNHEY, CDR2 SMNVEV (reference sequence). The CDR3 sequence: CASSFIAKSDEQYF. DNA of the CDR3: TGTGCCAGCAGTTTTATCGCGAAGAGCGACGAGCAGTACTTC.

The chain uses TRBV5-8 and TRBJ2-7, with D possibly matching TRBD2 (6 bases). The CDR3 length is 19 residues. Per germline, CDR1 SGHTS and CDR2 YDEGEE. Trimming stripped 3 bases from V and 2 bases from J, with 27 bases between. The CDR3 sequence is CASSYLRAPPRRDPYEQYF. The CDR3 DNA is TGTGCCAGCAGCTACCTTAGGGCCCCCCCTAGGCGGGACCCCTACGAGCAGTACTTC.

The gene calls are TRBV7-9 and TRBJ2-5; 8 bases map to TRBD1. V lost 1 base to trimming and J lost 2 bases; unmatched junction nucleotides: 0. The CDR3 spans 14 residues. Germline loops: CDR1 SEHNR, CDR2 FQNEAQ (reference sequence). The CDR3 DNA reads TGTGCCAGCAGCTTAGGACAGGGGCAAGAGACCCAGTACTTC. It encodes CASSLGQGQETQYF.

This chain links TRBV11-3 with TRBJ2-2; the D gene is possibly TRBD1 (5 bases). The germline V and J ends were trimmed by 1 base and 5 bases, with 14 bases remaining between them. Germline V CDR1 and CDR2: SGHNT, YENEEA. This CDR3 spans 16 amino acids. The CDR3 region is CASSLGLTGRTGELFF. The DNA of the CDR3 is TGTGCCAGCAGCTTAGGCCTCACAGGCAGAACCGGGGAGCTGTTTTTT.

The rearrangement uses TRBV15 and TRBJ2-5, with D maybe TRBD2 (6 bases). Germline CDR1 LNHNV, CDR2 YYDKDF (reference sequence). Trimming pared 1 base from V and 4 bases from J, leaving 16 bases between. CDR3 size: 16 residues. The CDR3 region is CATSRGPNLGGETQYF. DNA of the CDR3: TGTGCCACCAGCAGAGGCCCTAACTTGGGGGGAGAGACCCAGTACTTC.

The V and J genes are TRBV27 and TRBJ2-1; 13 bases fit TRBD2. In germline, CDR1 is MNHEY, CDR2 SMNVEV (reference sequence). V trimming: 5 bases; J trimming: 4 bases; junction bases outside the gene matches: 8. This CDR3 region has 17 residues. The DNA for the CDR3 is TGTGCCAGCAGTCCCGGGACTAGCGGGGTTGTGTACAATGAGCAGTTCTTC. Amino acid sequence: CASSPGTSGVVYNEQFF.

The CDR3 reads CASSFTGTGQDTQYF. In nucleotides, the CDR3 is TGCGCCAGCAGCTTTACCGGGACAGGGCAAGATACGCAGTATTTT. This chain uses TRBV5-1 with TRBJ2-3; TRBD1 matches 9 bases. The CDR3 is made up of 15 amino acids. CDR1 SGHRS and CDR2 YFSETQ come from the germline V gene. The ends lost 2 bases at V and 5 bases at J; junction bases unmatched: 6.

The rearrangement joins TRBV18 to TRBJ2-2; D is uncertain. V lost 4 bases to trimming and J lost 0 bases, with 18 bases between them. Germline lookup yields CDR1 KGHSH and CDR2 LQKENI. CDR3 length equals 18 residues. CDR3 sequence (DNA): TGTGCCAGCTCACGCTACGTGGTTTCCCAGGCGAACACCGGGGAGCTGTTTTTT. Translation gives CASSRYVVSQANTGELFF.